This T cell receptor (beta chain) emerged from a study of shared clonotypes between healthy human individuals. Every contributor of samples was a Caucasian grown-up residing in Nashville, Tennessee. Germline values: CDR1 MNHNY, CDR2 SVGAGI (reference sequence). The CDR3 contains 15 residues. The V end was cut by 6 bases, the J end by 0 bases, with 14 bases between. At deep level, the assay was performed. Original handling: Because ImmunoSEQ provided only junction sequences with no quality scores, the filtering differed. Assay used: immunoSEQ multiplex PCR; TCRdb lists only in-frame clones, some missing. V, J and clone size reflect that table, while D and trimming were determined from the DNA. The sample has roughly 760,000 clones, around 67% seen once; the top ten hold less than 2%.

The chain joins TRBV6-6 to TRBJ1-1; TRBD1 is a possible D gene (5 bases). The sequence came from a woman aged 25 to 39 in good health. Sequenced input: memory CD4+ T cells sorted from blood. Stated subset: CD45RA-negative fraction. CDR3 amino acids: CASRIGVPLNTEAFF. DNA of the CDR3: TGTGCCAGCAGGATAGGGGTCCCCCTGAACACTGAAGCTTTCTTT.